This T cell receptor (beta chain) was found in a study of blood T cell repertoires in COVID-19. Profiling relied on immunoSEQ multiplex PCR, and the TCRdb table lists in-frame clones only, not all of them. Among about 160,000 clones listed, around four fifths were seen once. Points on this clone: This CDR3 is also generated by other DNA sequences in the sample.

The CDR3 totals 13 residues. The V and J ends lost 5 bases and 4 bases respectively, with 12 bases between them. CDR1 SGDLS and CDR2 YYNGEE come from the germline V gene. V usage is TRBV9 and J usage is TRBJ1-1; perhaps TRBD1 as D (5 bases). The sample taken for sequencing was peripheral blood. The receptor comes from a man between 35 and 55 years old who had recovered from COVID-19. DNA of the CDR3: TGTGCCAGCAGTCGGGGGGATGGCACTGAAGCTTTCTTT. The encoded protein is CASSRGDGTEAFF. Filled out from reference TRBV9 and TRBJ1-1, the complete variable domain reads DSGVTQTPKHLITATGQRVTLRCSPRSGDLSVYWYQQSLDQGLQFLIQYYNGEERAKGNILERFSAQQFPDLHSELNLSSLELGDSALYFCASSRGDGTEAFFGQGTRLTVV.